These 26 T cell receptor beta chains share one sample of origin, sequenced in a study of blood T cell repertoires in COVID-19. The data were produced by immunoSEQ multiplex PCR, yet TCRdb's version contains in-frame clones alone and is incomplete. Among roughly 300,000 clones listed, around 92% were seen once. The sample taken for sequencing was peripheral blood. The receptors originated from a man between 18 and 35 years old who had recovered from COVID-19.

This clone was seen a single time. This sequence joins TRBV28 and TRBJ2-7, with TRBD2 matching 7 bases. J lost 2 bases, V lost 2 bases, and 6 bases had no gene match. This CDR3 comprises 15 residues. The germline CDR1 and CDR2 sequences are MDHEN and SYDVKM. CDR3 nucleotide sequence: TGTGCCAGCAGTTTAGGGCGGGAGCAAACCTACGAGCAGTACTTC. This gives the protein CASSLGREQTYEQYF.

The CDR3 protein is CASSLQGRRDDYGYTF. The CDR3 DNA follows: TGTGCCAGCAGCTTACAGGGGAGAAGGGATGACTATGGCTACACCTTC. The rearrangement links TRBV7-9 to TRBJ1-2; D may be TRBD1 (6 bases). The CDR3 has 16 amino acids. Germline CDR1 and CDR2: SEHNR and FQNEAQ (reference sequence). The V and J ends lost 2 bases and 3 bases respectively, with 16 bases between them.

The chain uses TRBV3-1 (or the pseudogene TRBV3-2) and TRBJ2-2, with TRBD2 matching over 7 bases. There are 12 residues in the CDR3. J gave up 6 bases and V 6 bases, and 1 base lay outside the gene matches. The germline gives CDR1 LGHDT, CDR2 YNNKEL (reference sequence). The CDR3 here is CASSLAAGELFF. In nucleotides, the CDR3 is TGTGCCAGCAGTCTAGCGGCCGGGGAGCTGTTTTTT.

The chain has TRBV19 and TRBJ1-6; the match to TRBD1 covers 9 bases. This CDR3 region has 14 residues. V lost 4 bases to trimming and J lost 14 bases; unmatched junction nucleotides: 9. Germline V gene lookup returns CDR1 LNHDA and CDR2 SQIVND (reference sequence). The CDR3 is CASSKQGALSALHF. CDR3 bases: TGTGCCAGTAGTAAACAGGGGGCCCTTTCGGCCCTCCACTTT.

The chain links TRBV19 to TRBJ2-1, with 9 bases lining up with TRBD1. This CDR3 comprises 16 residues. Germline V gene sequence: CDR1 LNHDA, CDR2 SQIVND (reference sequence). V shed 7 bases, J shed 9 bases, and the junction held 16 bases outside the gene matches. In DNA, the CDR3 is TGTGCCAGTAACGCCCCGAGGGGGACAGGGAGGATTGAGCAGTTCTTC. Translation: CASNAPRGTGRIEQFF.

The chain carries TRBV4-1 and TRBJ1-5, with D unclear. This CDR3 spans 13 amino acids. The germline CDR1 and CDR2 sequences are MGHRA and YSYEKL. Trimming took off 4 bases at V and 7 bases at J, with 11 bases between the two ends. This chain's CDR3 is CASSRADGQPQHF. CDR3 nucleotide sequence: TGCGCCAGCAGCCGAGCGGATGGGCAGCCCCAGCATTTT.

The DNA of the CDR3 is TGTGCCAGTAGTATAGGAGGAGGTTCCTCCTATTACGAGCAGTACTTC. It is translated as CASSIGGGSSYYEQYF. The V call is TRBV19, the J call TRBJ2-7; D possibly corresponds to TRBD2 (5 bases). Per the germline V gene, CDR1 is LNHDA and CDR2 is SQIVND (reference sequence). The germline V and J ends were trimmed by 1 base and 4 bases, with 17 bases remaining between them. The CDR3 loop spans 16 amino acids.

This clone has only a few counts. The rearrangement links TRBV6-2 or TRBV6-3 to TRBJ1-2, with a weak D call TRBD1 (5 bases). The germline V gene has CDR1 MNHEY and CDR2 SVGEGT. The CDR3 is made up of 14 amino acids. Trimming took off 0 bases at V and 6 bases at J, with 11 bases between the two ends. In nucleotides, the CDR3 is TGTGCCAGCAGTTACTCGGGGGGGACCCATGGCTACACCTTC. Translated: CASSYSGGTHGYTF.

CDR3 nucleotide sequence: TGTGCCAGCAGTGAGCCCACAAGTATTGGAAACATTCAGTACTTC. Translation gives CASSEPTSIGNIQYF. The chain combines TRBV2 with TRBJ2-4; D remains ambiguous. This CDR3 is 15 amino acids long. Germline CDR1 SNHLY, CDR2 FYNNEI. The ends were cut back, 3 bases at V and 6 bases at J, with 15 bases in the middle.

The chain has TRBV27 and TRBJ1-1; D call uncertain. Trimming left V 6 bases short and J 3 bases short, with 11 bases between. CDR1 is MNHEY and CDR2 is SMNVEV in the germline V gene (reference sequence). The CDR3 runs 13 residues. The CDR3 DNA reads TGTGCCAGCAGGCCGCATCGGGACACTGAAGCTTTCTTT. This gives the protein CASRPHRDTEAFF.

The table lists this clone with a count of one. CDR3 in amino acids: CASSLLGQGMRGYTF. The CDR3 nucleotides are TGTGCCAGCAGTTTATTGGGACAGGGGATGAGAGGCTACACCTTC. The J gene is TRBJ1-2, the V gene TRBV27, with 10 bases identical to TRBD1. V shed 1 base, J shed 8 bases, and the junction held 7 bases outside the gene matches. This CDR3 has 15 residues. The germline V gene has CDR1 MNHEY and CDR2 SMNVEV (reference sequence).

The chain combines TRBV4-1 with TRBJ1-1; TRBD1 matches 8 bases. The CDR3 loop spans 14 amino acids. Germline V gene lookup returns CDR1 MGHRA and CDR2 YSYEKL. The ends lost 4 bases at V and 3 bases at J; junction bases unmatched: 4. The CDR3 DNA is TGCGCCAGCAGCCGGCTGGACAGGGACACTGAAGCTTTCTTT. As protein: CASSRLDRDTEAFF.

V usage is TRBV11-3 and J usage is TRBJ2-3, with D tentatively TRBD2 (6 bases). Trimming stripped 0 bases from V and 12 bases from J, with 13 bases between. Germline CDR1 and CDR2: SGHNT and YENEEA. The CDR3 has 13 residues. CDR3 in amino acids: CASSLDRRGAQYF. The CDR3 DNA sequence: TGTGCCAGCAGCTTAGATCGGAGGGGCGCACAGTATTTT.

Comments on this clone: Sequence at one end of the junction differs from germline and may be a read error. V usage is TRBV2 and J usage is TRBJ1-1, with TRBD1 identical over 7 bases. This CDR3 has 11 amino acids. CDR1 is SNHLY, CDR2 FYNNEI, per germline. CDR3 in amino acids: CASREGGGAFF. The DNA for the CDR3 is TGTGCCAGCAGGGAAGGGGGCGGCGCTTTCTTT.

Only one count was recorded for this clone. The chain employs TRBV5-4 and TRBJ1-1, with D possibly TRBD1 on 6 matching bases. The germline V gene encodes CDR1 SGHNT and CDR2 YYREEE (reference sequence). Between the trimmed V and J ends, which lost 4 bases and 3 bases, there was a span of 16 bases. This CDR3 comprises 15 residues. CDR3 DNA sequence: TGTGCCAGCAGCCCAGCGGGGGCCATGGACACTGAAGCTTTCTTT. Translated, it gives CASSPAGAMDTEAFF.

The chain recombines TRBV9 with TRBJ1-2; no clear D. Germline-derived CDR1 and CDR2 are SGDLS and YYNGEE. Trimming took 3 bases from V and 0 from J, leaving 12 bases between them. CDR3 length: 15 residues. The CDR3 DNA sequence: TGTGCCAGCAGCGGAGGTAGCGGAACTAACTATGGCTACACCTTC. Encoded protein: CASSGGSGTNYGYTF.

This chain uses TRBV4-1 with TRBJ2-2; a weak D match, TRBD2 (6 bases). V was trimmed by 8 bases and J by 1 base, leaving 14 bases between them. The germline V gene encodes CDR1 MGHRA and CDR2 YSYEKL. The CDR3 has 15 residues. CDR3 bases: TGCGCCAGCCACCTTTCGGGGGAGAACACCGGGGAGCTGTTTTTT. It yields the protein CASHLSGENTGELFF.

This clone came up once. The rearrangement uses TRBV19 and TRBJ2-1, with TRBD2 matching over 10 bases. The CDR3 runs to 16 residues. Germline trimming cut 7 bases from V and 3 bases from J; bases unmatched to any gene: 9. CDR1 is LNHDA, CDR2 SQIVND, per germline (reference sequence). CDR3 nucleotide sequence: TGTGCCAGTACCCAAGCGGGAGGGCCCAGCTACAATGAGCAGTTCTTC. Protein sequence: CASTQAGGPSYNEQFF.

The chain recombines TRBV10-1 with TRBJ2-2, with D perhaps matching TRBD1 (6 bases). V was pared by 3 bases and J by 7 bases, with 12 bases between. Germline lookup yields CDR1 WNHNN and CDR2 SYGVQD (reference sequence). CDR3 size: 14 residues. The CDR3 reads CASSEKRGIGELFF. CDR3 DNA sequence: TGCGCCAGCAGTGAAAAAAGGGGGATCGGGGAGCTGTTTTTT.

The chain uses TRBV18 and TRBJ2-5; the match to TRBD1 covers 7 bases. Germline V gives CDR1 KGHSH, CDR2 LQKENI. This CDR3 is 14 amino acids long. The trim removed 5 bases at V and 5 bases at J, leaving 8 bases unmatched. As DNA, the CDR3 is TGTGCCAGCTCAGCTGACAGGGTCCGCGAGACCCAGTACTTC. Its translation is CASSADRVRETQYF. Complete variable domain (other parts from reference TRBV18 and TRBJ2-5): NAGVMQNPRHLVRRRGQEARLRCSPMKGHSHVYWYRQLPEEGLKFMVYLQKENIIDESGMPKERFSAEFPKEGPSILRIQQVVRGDSAAYFCASSADRVRETQYFGPGTRLLVL.

The chain couples TRBV7-3 to TRBJ2-5; 10 bases are shared with TRBD2. Unmatched junction bases numbered 4, after V lost 3 bases and J lost 9 bases. Germline V gene data show CDR1 as SGHTA and CDR2 as FQGTGA. This CDR3 has 13 residues. CDR3 in DNA: TGTGCCAGCAGCTTGGAGCGGGAGGGGGCCCAGTACTTC. Its translation: CASSLEREGAQYF. Combining the CDR3 with reference TRBV7-3 and TRBJ2-5 gives the whole variable domain GAGVSQTPSNKVTEKGKYVELRCDPISGHTALYWYRQSLGQGPEFLIYFQGTGAADDSGLPNDRFFAVRPEGSVSTLKIQRTERGDSAVYLCASSLEREGAQYFGPGTRLLVL.

This chain uses TRBV9 with TRBJ2-3, with 7 bases matching TRBD2. Trimming took 2 bases from V and 3 from J; bases not matched to a gene: 6. Germline loops: CDR1 SGDLS, CDR2 YYNGEE. The CDR3 length is 15 residues. Here the CDR3 reads CASSVRLAETDTQYF. CDR3 sequence (DNA): TGTGCCAGCAGCGTTCGTCTAGCGGAGACAGATACGCAGTATTTT. The full variable domain, completed using reference TRBV9 and TRBJ2-3, is DSGVTQTPKHLITATGQRVTLRCSPRSGDLSVYWYQQSLDQGLQFLIQYYNGEERAKGNILERFSAQQFPDLHSELNLSSLELGDSALYFCASSVRLAETDTQYFGPGTRLTVL.

V gene TRBV2 combines with J gene TRBJ2-7; TRBD2 matches 12 bases. There are 15 residues in the CDR3. CDR1 is SNHLY and CDR2 is FYNNEI in the germline V gene. V gave up 3 bases and J gave up 2 bases; unmatched junction bases: 2. The CDR3 nucleotides are TGTGCCAGCAGTGAGGCTAGCGGGGGGGCCTACGAGCAGTACTTC. Protein product: CASSEASGGAYEQYF. Full variable domain (outside the CDR3, taken from reference TRBV2 and TRBJ2-7): EPEVTQTPSHQVTQMGQEVILRCVPISNHLYFYWYRQILGQKVEFLVSFYNNEISEKSEIFDDQFSVERPDGSNFTLKIRSTKLEDSAMYFCASSEASGGAYEQYFGPGTRLTVT.

The gene calls are TRBV12-5 and TRBJ1-2; maybe TRBD1 (6 bases). CDR1 is LGHNT, CDR2 FRNRAP, per germline. The CDR3 sequence is 14 residues long. V shed 2 bases and J shed 6 bases, with 13 bases lying between them. The CDR3 DNA sequence: TGTGCTAGTGGTTTGAACCCGAGACAGGATGGCTACACCTTC. Its protein product is CASGLNPRQDGYTF. The full variable domain, completed using reference TRBV12-5 and TRBJ1-2, is DARVTQTPRHKVTEMGQEVTMRCQPILGHNTVFWYRQTMMQGLELLAYFRNRAPLDDSGMPKDRFSAEMPDATLATLKIQPSEPRDSAVYFCASGLNPRQDGYTFGSGTRLTVV.

The CDR3 here is CASSRAGESNQPQHF. The CDR3 region has the DNA TGTGCCAGTAGTAGGGCAGGGGAAAGCAATCAGCCCCAGCATTTT. V is TRBV19 and J is TRBJ1-5; perhaps TRBD1 as D (6 bases). CDR3 length: 15 amino acids. Germline loops: CDR1 LNHDA, CDR2 SQIVND (reference sequence). Trimming removed 4 bases from V and 1 base from J, with 11 bases in between.

V and J are TRBV19 and TRBJ2-7; D might be TRBD1 (6 bases). CDR3 length equals 13 residues. V gave up 5 bases and J gave up 2 bases, with 10 bases separating them. Germline CDR1 and CDR2: LNHDA and SQIVND (reference sequence). DNA of the CDR3: TGTGCCAGTAGTGCTGGACAGCCCTACGAGCAGTACTTC. Translating it yields CASSAGQPYEQYF.